This section outlines one T cell receptor (beta chain) sequence together with its context. Healthy donors constituted the controls, which were matched for age and sex. Both CD4+ and CD8+ T cells were negatively isolated, and TEMRA cells underwent FACS enrichment. Deletions cut 4 bases from V and 7 bases from J, with 11 bases between. CDR3 length: 13 amino acids. Germline-derived CDR1 and CDR2 are SGHRS and YFSETQ. This sample stems from a study of CD8 T cells in Susac syndrome. Random hexamers were used to reverse transcribe about 0.5 to 1 ug of RNA. TCRdb independently ran MiXCR on the immunoSEQ multiplex PCR reads; one entry per CDR3 protein. The sample has roughly 120,000 distinct CDR3 sequences; more than 90% are singletons.

The receptor was derived from a human donor in good health. The sample consisted of CD4+ T cells from PBMCs. The chain joins TRBV5-1 to TRBJ2-2, with a weak D call TRBD1 (5 bases). The CDR3 loop is CASSALDNGELFF. The CDR3 nucleotides read TGCGCCAGCAGCGCCTTGGACAACGGGGAGCTGTTTTTT.